Sequencing of this TCR beta chain was carried out in a study of beta chain features in type 1 diabetes. At the level of the study: Across the samples, approximately 98,000,000 sorted cells were examined in total. Broader study findings: A cDNA-based sequencing approach could over-represent cells with high TCR expression.

There are a few counts of this clone. Its antigen is not identified. Sorted populations all exceeded 98% purity. The CDR3 consists of 16 residues. V shed 2 bases and J shed 1 base, with 14 bases lying between them. From germline, CDR1 is SGHTA and CDR2 FQGNSA. Reverse transcribing all isolated RNA meant expressed TCRB transcripts were sequenced. Naive, central memory and regulatory T cell samples came to a mean of about 4 million reads. Sequenced by immunoSEQ multiplex PCR; TCRdb stores in-frame clones only, minus some. The top ten hold around 0.02% of the sample, which has fewer than 900,000 clones, 15% to 20% seen once.

Sequencing was performed on naive CD4+ T cells from blood. The rearrangement joins TRBV7-2 to TRBJ2-5; weak D call: TRBD1 (5 bases). This clonotype was sampled from a woman younger than 35 in good health. CDR3: CASSLNQPGSQETQYF. The CDR3 nucleotides are TGTGCCAGCAGCTTAAACCAGCCAGGGTCCCAAGAGACCCAGTACTTC.